The T cell receptor beta chain under discussion was sequenced for a study of cytomegalovirus exposure and HLA in healthy donors (dated 2017 in TCRdb). Looking at the study overall: In an earlier analysis of 550 to 750 of the donors, around 290 Gb of sequence data and 100 million or so unique TCR beta sequences from 150 million to 200 million T cells were reported. An early release that covered fewer than 800 HLA-typed donors contained around 300 gigabases of sequencing data and roughly 84 million unique TCR sequences. Among the roughly 400 genotyped donors, around 79% belonged to the genetic ancestry cluster associated with self-reported Caucasian donors. The study aimed to test whether cataloging public T cell receptors could reveal signatures of past pathogen exposure. The T cell repertoires of 666 subjects were profiled by immunosequencing and related to cytomegalovirus serostatus. In addition to the first cohort of roughly 700 subjects, a separate validation cohort of approximately 130 different subjects was used. To predict cytomegalovirus infection status, the study combined high-throughput TCR immunosequencing, statistical association of individual TCRs with disease status, and machine learning. A later analysis re-examined previously published TCR beta repertoires from more than 650 donors and added high-resolution HLA genotyping to investigate patterns of TCR occurrence. The later analysis used no new phenotypic data to find candidate immune exposures, relying instead on TCR beta sequences and their occurrence across donors. An earlier analysis of roughly 580 of the donors used high-throughput TCR beta sequencing to judge whether each TCR beta V gene segment behaved as functional or pseudogenic. Donor age, sex, ethnicity and CMV serostatus were collected together with the repertoire data. A later genetic analysis took genome-wide SNP genotypes for about three fifths of the 666 donors and used that subset as a discovery cohort. All discovery cohort repertoires had been generated on a single sequencing platform. HLA typing included class I and class II loci at four-digit resolution. The number of donors typed differed by locus, with about 629-640 for A, B, C, DRB1 and DQB1, 522 for DQA1, 600 to 610 for DPA1, and over 400 for DPB1. Because of strong linkage in the cohort, a few DR-DQ haplotypes were treated as single units for association and clustering. Among 300 to 450 genotyped donors of the cohort, an average of about 240,000 unique TCR beta nucleotide sequences were sequenced per donor, 15% to 20% of them non-productive.

For this chain, trimming is 2 bases at the V end and 5 bases at the J end, and the number of junction bases without a gene match is 6. Sequences SGHDT (CDR1) and YYEEEE (CDR2) are obtained from the germline V gene. The CDR3 sequence holds 14 residues, the cysteine and phenylalanine included. Kept here is only the CDR3 DNA, which spans 42 bases and is read in frame from base 1. The cohort was made up of around 720 healthy bone marrow donors. At the time of sampling, all cohort members were nominally healthy, though unrecorded immune exposures were likely present. The donor tested CMV seropositive and was one of the 289 seropositive cohort members. A peripheral blood sample was provided by each donor, and peripheral blood mononuclear cells were used for TCR beta sequencing. Genomic DNA extraction from the blood cell samples was performed with the Qiagen DNeasy Blood Extraction Kit. Comments on this clone: The antigen it binds to is not known. No much larger clonotype is one base removed from it; base qualities were not supplied.

Study-wide findings and limitations: At a false discovery rate of 0.05, a later analysis linked some 17,000 TCR beta sequences to specific HLA alleles. The classifier was reported to diagnose cytomegalovirus status with high specificity and sensitivity in both the original cohort and the validation cohort. In a later analysis, TCR association rates were found to vary across HLA loci, with the most associated TCRs seen for DRB1 alleles and the fewest for HLA-C alleles. A few of the identified cytomegalovirus-associated TCR beta chains were confirmed in vitro to be specific for cytomegalovirus antigens. HLA typing was unavailable for some donors at each locus, so association tests used only the typed subset. According to the authors, the approach could potentially be generalized to other disease states and immunological phenotypes. The 87-base-pair reads could not distinguish some IMGT-functional V segments, including TRBV6-2 and TRBV6-3, so those segments were excluded. According to a later analysis, parvovirus B19, influenza, CMV and Epstein-Barr virus appeared linked to several top co-occurrence clusters. According to a later genetic analysis, donors in an Asian-associated ancestry cluster had fewer N-insertions in productive TCRs than the approximately 630-donor mean. Broadly in line with IMGT annotations, most TCR beta V segments showed up in productive rearrangements about 90% or about 30% of the time in an earlier analysis of a few hundred of the donors. CMV serostatus was the only immune exposure information available for the cohort. A further reported finding was that TCR beta sequences accurately predicted the HLA-A and HLA-B alleles for most subjects in the first cohort. In this cohort, only TCR beta chains were sequenced, and detectable features were limited by the absence of alpha or paired-chain data. In a later analysis, HLA-associated TCR beta chains showed more clonal expansion and lower generation probabilities than non-associated chains that were equally common. The sequencing pipeline was judged likely to have produced a cluster of highly shared sequence variants as a technical artifact. Assigning TCR associations to individual alleles was difficult when HLA alleles, especially DR and DQ, strongly co-occurred. Sequencing depth was assumed to be roughly uniform across donors in the presence/absence analyses, though that assumption may not hold. A total of 164 TCR beta chains were listed by the study as associated with cytomegalovirus. Because counts were too low, seventeen rarely observed V segments, including chromosome 9 orphons, were excluded from the earlier analysis of several hundred of the donors. While some public TCRs were present in many individuals, most TCR sequences turned up only very rarely across donors. A later analysis found that most CMV-associated TCR beta chains appeared HLA-restricted, with HLA associations seemingly driven largely by CMV exposure. Correlated functional status among segregating V segments might reflect linkage disequilibrium, but an unknown experimental factor could not be ruled out. V-gene and J-gene trimming of TCR beta chains was associated with a missense DCLRE1C variant in a later genetic analysis, and the association was replicated in an independent cohort.

Receptor amplification or capture employed the immunoSEQ multiplex PCR assay. For the multiplex PCR, a mixture combining 60 forward primers for TCR Vbeta segments and 13 reverse primers for TCR Jbeta segments was used. Amplification of the CDR3 region of rearranged TCR beta genes was performed with a multiplex PCR assay on genomic DNA. The Illumina HiSeq System was used to sequence the amplified TCR beta libraries as 87-base-pair reads. The published analysis was carried out like this. A later analysis tallied around 87 million unique TCR beta chains across the 550 to 850 repertoires, and approximately 12 million of those chains were shared by two or more donors. To remove PCR and sequencing errors, raw reads were error-corrected and collapsed into unique sequences using a nearest-neighbor algorithm that merged closely related sequences. To assign V, D and J gene segments, CDR3 sequences were aligned to IMGT reference sequences. For a sequence to be retained, a match of at least six nucleotides to both a V gene segment and a J gene segment was required. A rearrangement counted as productive if the CDR3 had no stop codons and remained in frame with V and J, and every other rearrangement counted as non-productive. Following IMGT convention, CDR3 was defined as the stretch from the second conserved V-encoded cysteine up to the conserved J-encoded phenylalanine. Sequences without an unambiguous match to a single V gene segment were excluded from the earlier analysis of a few hundred of the donors. In an earlier analysis of some 590 of the donors, V segments were called functional above 56.7% productive rearrangements and were called segregating when the between-donor standard deviation exceeded 5%. To diagnose cytomegalovirus status from the catalog of TCR beta chain sequences, a statistical classification framework was built. In a later analysis, V and J genes were assigned by comparing TCR nucleotide sequences against IMGT/GENE-DB human TR gene sequences. The TCRdist pipeline was used in a later analysis to assign CDR3 sequences and most-parsimonious VDJ recombination scenarios. In a later analysis, each TCR beta chain was defined by its CDR3 amino acid sequence together with its V-gene family, and reads lacking a unique V-gene family were excluded. To address suspected cross-contamination and a sequencing artifact, a later analysis removed around 600 highly shared, low-generation-probability nucleotide sequences. A later analysis calculated a clonal expansion index for each public chain from normalized within-repertoire ranks of inferred template counts. A later analysis computed generation probabilities with a VDJ recombination model fitted to out-of-frame rearrangements, and checked the results against IGoR. A later analysis scored TCR-TCR, TCR-HLA and TCR-CMV co-occurrence with hypergeometric tests, applying a repertoire-size bias correction to TCR pairs. To estimate false discovery rates, a later analysis permuted the HLA or CMV assignments 20 times. In a later analysis, co-occurring TCRs were grouped using DBSCAN, and TCRdist sequence similarity was added for clustering within HLA-allele-positive subsets. Repertoires with fewer than 30,000 or more than 120,000 public chains were left out of co-occurrence clustering, as were about 5 repertoires with anomalous nucleotide sharing. Held by TCRdb, this immuneACCESS table contains in-frame sequences only and omits some clones. Under half of the omission traces to an unresolved V gene where checked; the cause of the rest is unknown. V and J calls plus clone size are reproduced from that table; the DNA served to infer D and trimming. Recorded for this sample are more than 150,000 clones; 70% to 90% of them occurred a single time. The leading ten clones occupy about 9.3% of the sample.

The TCR was taken from a man aged 18 to 30 in good health and CMV-seropositive. The sequence joins TRBV5-6 to TRBJ2-5, with 7 middle bases fitting TRBD2. Sequences were obtained from PBMCs. The CDR3 loop reads CASSFAGEGETQYF. The sequenced DNA: TGTGCCAGCAGCTTCGCGGGGGAAGGGGAGACCCAGTACTTC.